This entry concerns a single T cell receptor beta chain. Antigen unknown. Memory CD8+ T cells of the stem-like type (TSTEM) were CCR7+ PD-1- TIGIT-. By negative magnetic separation, total CD8+ T cells were enriched. This record comes from a study of human CD8 memory T cell subsets. Researchers made TCR beta libraries via UMI-labeled 5' RACE. As processed by the authors: Functional CDR3 beta clonotype counts ranged from 3,000 to 18,000 in each TCR beta library. For each CDR3 protein, TCRdb gives one entry from its re-call of the 5' RACE reads, without DNA. The V and J calls here are based on TCRdb, not the publication. The sample totals approximately 10,000 distinct CDR3 sequences. Regarding the study as a whole: The Chao1 estimates suggested that precursor exhausted T cells were less diverse than stem-like memory T cells.

Per germline, CDR1 SGDLS and CDR2 YYNGEE. CDR3 size: 15 residues. The sequence was collected from a human donor in good health. The chain employs TRBV9 and TRBJ1-3. Sequenced sample: CD8+ stem-like memory T cells (TSCM and TCM) sorted from PBMCs. The sample's subset: stem-like memory CD8 T cells (TSTEM), CCR7+ PD-1- TIGIT-. The CDR3 here is CASSPYRSIGNTIYF.